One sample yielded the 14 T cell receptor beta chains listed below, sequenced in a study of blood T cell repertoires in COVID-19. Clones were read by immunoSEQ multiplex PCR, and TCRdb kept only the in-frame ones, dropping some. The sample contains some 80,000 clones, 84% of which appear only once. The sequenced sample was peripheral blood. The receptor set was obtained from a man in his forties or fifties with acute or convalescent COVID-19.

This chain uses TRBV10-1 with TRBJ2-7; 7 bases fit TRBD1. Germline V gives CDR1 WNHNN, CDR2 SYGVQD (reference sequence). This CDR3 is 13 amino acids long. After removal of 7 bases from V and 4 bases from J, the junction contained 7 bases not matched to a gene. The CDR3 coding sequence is TGCGCCAGCATATGGGGACAGCGATACGAGCAGTACTTC. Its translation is CASIWGQRYEQYF.

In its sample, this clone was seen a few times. For the CDR3, the DNA is TGCAGCGTTGAGGTTGGGGGGGGTTATGGCTACACCTTC. It is translated as CSVEVGGGYGYTF. V and J are TRBV29-1 and TRBJ1-2; D possibly corresponds to TRBD1 (5 bases). Deletions cut 3 bases from V and 5 bases from J, with 13 bases between. This CDR3 has 13 amino acids. Germline V gene sequence: CDR1 SQVTM, CDR2 ANQGSEA.

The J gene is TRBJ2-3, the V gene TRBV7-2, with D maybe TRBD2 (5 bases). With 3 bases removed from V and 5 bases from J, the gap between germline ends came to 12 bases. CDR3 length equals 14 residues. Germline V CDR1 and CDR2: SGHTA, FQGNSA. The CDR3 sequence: CASSLLDWRDTQYF. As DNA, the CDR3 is TGTGCCAGCAGCTTGCTGGACTGGCGAGATACGCAGTATTTT.

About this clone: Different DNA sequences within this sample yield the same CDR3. CDR3 DNA: TGTGCCAGCAGTCTTGGGACAGCGGGCGAGCAGTACTTC. Amino acids: CASSLGTAGEQYF. The J gene is TRBJ2-7, the V gene TRBV28; TRBD1 might be the D (7 bases). V was trimmed by 5 bases and J by 6 bases, leaving 14 bases between them. Germline CDR1 and CDR2: MDHEN and SYDVKM. This CDR3 has 13 residues.

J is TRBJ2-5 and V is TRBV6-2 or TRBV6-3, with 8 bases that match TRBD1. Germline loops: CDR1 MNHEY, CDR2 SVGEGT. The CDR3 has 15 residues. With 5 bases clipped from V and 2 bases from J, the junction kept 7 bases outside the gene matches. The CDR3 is CASSHGQGGQETQYF. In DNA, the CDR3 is TGTGCCAGCAGTCACGGACAGGGTGGACAAGAGACCCAGTACTTC.

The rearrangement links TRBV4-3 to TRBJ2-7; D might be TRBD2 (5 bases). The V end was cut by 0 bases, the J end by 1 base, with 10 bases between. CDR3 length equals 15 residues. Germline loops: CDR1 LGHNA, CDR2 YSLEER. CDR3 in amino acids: CASSQDYSGSYEQYF. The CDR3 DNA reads TGCGCCAGCAGCCAAGATTACAGCGGATCCTACGAGCAGTACTTC.

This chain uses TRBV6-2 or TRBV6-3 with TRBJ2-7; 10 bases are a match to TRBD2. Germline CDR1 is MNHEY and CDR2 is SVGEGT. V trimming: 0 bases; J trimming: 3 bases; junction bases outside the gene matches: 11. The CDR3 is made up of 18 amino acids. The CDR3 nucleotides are TGTGCCAGCAGTTACTCCAGAGAATCCGGGACTAGCGTCTACGAGCAGTACTTC. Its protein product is CASSYSRESGTSVYEQYF.

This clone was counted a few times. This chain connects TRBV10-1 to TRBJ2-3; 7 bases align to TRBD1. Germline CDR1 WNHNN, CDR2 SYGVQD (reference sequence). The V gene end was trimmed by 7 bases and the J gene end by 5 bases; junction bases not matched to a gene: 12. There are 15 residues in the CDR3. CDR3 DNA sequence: TGCGCCAGCATCCCAACAGACAGGGTTCTAGATACGCAGTATTTT. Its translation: CASIPTDRVLDTQYF.

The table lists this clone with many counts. The CDR3 DNA follows: TGTGCCAGCAGTTTATACGGACTAGTCAATGAGCAGTTCTTC. Its translation: CASSLYGLVNEQFF. The chain has TRBV27 and TRBJ2-1; 7 bases align to TRBD2. Trimming took 1 base from V and 6 from J; bases not matched to a gene: 3. Per germline, CDR1 MNHEY and CDR2 SMNVEV (reference sequence). The CDR3 is made up of 14 amino acids.

The CDR3 spells CASSYGRPFSGNTIYF. The DNA for the CDR3 is TGTGCCAGCAGTTACGGCAGGCCCTTCTCTGGAAACACCATATATTTT. The J gene is TRBJ1-3, the V gene TRBV6-5; no definite D call. The CDR3 totals 16 residues. The ends were cut back, 2 bases at V and 0 bases at J, with 11 bases in the middle. Germline V gene lookup returns CDR1 MNHEY and CDR2 SVGAGI.

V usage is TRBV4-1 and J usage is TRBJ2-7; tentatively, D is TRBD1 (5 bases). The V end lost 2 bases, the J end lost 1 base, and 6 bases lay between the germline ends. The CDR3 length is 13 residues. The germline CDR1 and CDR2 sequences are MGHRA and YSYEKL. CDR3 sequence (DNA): TGCGCCAGCAGCCAACCAGGGTCCTACGAGCAGTACTTC. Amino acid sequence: CASSQPGSYEQYF.

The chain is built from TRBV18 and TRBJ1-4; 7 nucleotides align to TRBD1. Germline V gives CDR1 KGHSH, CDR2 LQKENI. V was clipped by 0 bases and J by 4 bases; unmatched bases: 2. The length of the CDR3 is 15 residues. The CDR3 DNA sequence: TGTGCCAGCTCACCACCGGGACAGAGTAATGAAAAACTGTTTTTT. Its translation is CASSPPGQSNEKLFF.

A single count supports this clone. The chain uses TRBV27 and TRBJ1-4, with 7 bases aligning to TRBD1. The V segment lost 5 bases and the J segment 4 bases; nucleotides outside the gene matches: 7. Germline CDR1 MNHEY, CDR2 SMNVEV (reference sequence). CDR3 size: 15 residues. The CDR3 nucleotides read TGTGCCAGCAGTAACCCGGGACAGCTTAATGAAAAACTGTTTTTT. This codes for CASSNPGQLNEKLFF.

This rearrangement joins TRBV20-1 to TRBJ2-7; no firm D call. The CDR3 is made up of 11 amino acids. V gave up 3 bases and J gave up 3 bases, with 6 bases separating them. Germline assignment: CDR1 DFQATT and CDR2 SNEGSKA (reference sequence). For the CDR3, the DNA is TGCAGTGCTAGTACCGGCTACGAGCAGTACTTC. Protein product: CSASTGYEQYF.